Sequencing of this T cell receptor (beta chain) was carried out in a study of blood T cell repertoires in COVID-19. The wider study: Acute and convalescent COVID-19 specimens originated in the United States, Italy and Spain. T cells, B-cell-depleted T cells, or PBMCs provided the cDNA or gDNA that served as material.

Original analysis: Reference gene primers were amplified, and this amplification served to estimate nucleated cell counts. Assay: immunoSEQ multiplex PCR; the TCRdb copy retains only in-frame clones and omits some. Clone size and V and J calls were adopted from that table, with D and trimming inferred from the DNA. The table has 70,000 to 85,000 clones, roughly 82% seen once; the top ten hold 9.5% to 15%. V shed 4 bases and J shed 2 bases, with 10 bases lying between them. The CDR3 runs 14 residues. Germline V lookup: CDR1 LGHDT, CDR2 YNNKEL (reference sequence). The TCR originated in a man older than 75 with acute or convalescent COVID-19. This chain joins TRBV3-1 (or the pseudogene TRBV3-2) and TRBJ2-3; D may be TRBD1 (6 bases). Specimen: peripheral blood. The CDR3 sequence: CASSPTGHTDTQYF. In nucleotides, the CDR3 is TGTGCCAGCAGCCCGACGGGACACACAGATACGCAGTATTTT.